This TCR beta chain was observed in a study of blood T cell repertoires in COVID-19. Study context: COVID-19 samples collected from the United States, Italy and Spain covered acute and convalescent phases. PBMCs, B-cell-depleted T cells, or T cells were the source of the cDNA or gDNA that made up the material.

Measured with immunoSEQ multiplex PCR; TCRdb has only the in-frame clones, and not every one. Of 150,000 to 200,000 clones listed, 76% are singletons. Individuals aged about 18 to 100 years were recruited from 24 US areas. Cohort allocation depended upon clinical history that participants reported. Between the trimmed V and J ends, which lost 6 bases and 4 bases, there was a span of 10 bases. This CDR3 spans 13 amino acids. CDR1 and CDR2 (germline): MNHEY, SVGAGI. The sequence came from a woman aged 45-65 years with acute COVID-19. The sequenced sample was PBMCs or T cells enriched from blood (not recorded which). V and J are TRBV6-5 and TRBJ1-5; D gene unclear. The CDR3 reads CASRYRENQPQHF. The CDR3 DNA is TGTGCCAGCAGATACCGGGAGAATCAGCCCCAGCATTTT.